A single sample is the source of the 21 T cell receptor beta chains below, sequenced in a study of tumor-infiltrating lymphocytes in oesophageal squamous cell carcinoma. MiXCR was run by TCRdb on the PCR reads, yielding one entry per CDR3 protein. This sample carries just over 8,500 distinct CDR3 sequences, 60% to 70% of them seen once, and the ten largest clones take approximately 40%. The sample comprised esophageal tumor tissue. These receptors were collected from a female donor with esophageal squamous cell carcinoma.

The chain couples TRBV7-6 to TRBJ2-7; 8 bases match TRBD1. Judging by the DNA end, TRBJ2-5 fits better; the J call may be wrong. The CDR3 is made up of 14 amino acids. Germline-derived CDR1 and CDR2 are SGHVS and FNYEAQ. The CDR3 bases are TGTGCCAGCAGCTCCAGGGGGCCACAAGAGACCCAGTACTTC. Its protein is CASSSRGPQETQYF.

The rearrangement joins TRBV2 to TRBJ2-6, with a weak D call TRBD2 (6 bases). Gene TRBJ2-7 matches the end of the DNA better, so the J call may be wrong. Germline CDR1 and CDR2: SNHLY and FYNNEI. The CDR3 totals 14 residues. The CDR3 nucleotides read TGTGCCAGCAGTGATAGGCTAGCGACCTACGAGCAGTACTTC. This codes for CASSDRLATYEQYF.

By sample share, this clonotype is medium-sized. The chain is built from TRBV7-9 and TRBJ2-1; 9 positions match TRBD2. The V segment lost 5 bases and the J segment 7 bases; nucleotides outside the gene matches: 15. Looked up from germline, CDR1 is SEHNR and CDR2 is FQNEAQ (reference sequence). The length of the CDR3 is 17 residues. The CDR3, as DNA: TGTGCCAGCAGCCCAGCAGCTAGCGGGATCTTCTGGAATGAGCAGTTCTTC. Protein sequence: CASSPAASGIFWNEQFF.

V gene TRBV12-3 or TRBV12-4 combines with J gene TRBJ2-2; 8 bases line up with TRBD2. The CDR3 has 15 residues. The trim removed 3 bases at V and 0 bases at J, leaving 0 bases unmatched. In DNA, the CDR3 is TGTGCCAGCAGTTTGCGGGGGGCGAACACCGGGGAGCTGTTTTTT. This sequence encodes CASSLRGANTGELFF.

CDR3 DNA: TGTGCCAGCAGCCCAAAGGACAGGGTAGGCGGCTACACCTTC. Translated: CASSPKDRVGGYTF. This chain joins TRBV7-2 and TRBJ1-2; 8 bases align to TRBD1. CDR1 and CDR2 (germline): SGHTA, FQGNSA. This CDR3 has 14 amino acids. Germline trimming cut 5 bases from V and 8 bases from J; bases unmatched to any gene: 10.

The V call is TRBV7-2, the J call TRBJ1-6; D might be TRBD1 (6 bases). V lost 5 bases to trimming and J lost 12 bases, with 14 bases between them. The germline V gene has CDR1 SGHTA and CDR2 FQGNSA. The CDR3 contains 13 residues. In DNA, the CDR3 is TGTGCCAGCAGCCCACAGGGCGCGCTACCCCTCCACTTT. Encoded protein: CASSPQGALPLHF.

Turning to this clonotype: The junction differs from germline at one of its ends, possibly a read error. The chain is built from TRBV7-7 and TRBJ2-1; 9 bases fit TRBD1. The DNA end lines up better with TRBJ2-5; the J call may be wrong. The CDR3 runs to 14 residues. Germline assignment: CDR1 SSHAT and CDR2 FNYEAQ (reference sequence). The CDR3, as DNA: TGTGCTAGCAGCACACAGGGGGCGGGTGAGACCCAGTACTTC. Protein sequence: CASSTQGAGETQYF.

This clonotype appeared many times. The chain recombines TRBV19 with TRBJ2-1; 11 nucleotides align to TRBD2. The CDR3 is 16 residues long. Germline V gene lookup returns CDR1 LNHDA and CDR2 SQIVND (reference sequence). V lost 7 bases and J lost 7; bases outside the gene matches: 12. CDR3 in amino acids: CASKALRPSGRNEQFF. CDR3 nucleotides: TGTGCCAGTAAGGCCCTTAGGCCTAGCGGGAGGAATGAGCAGTTCTTC.

This clonotype was detected a few times. This chain joins TRBV6-1 and TRBJ1-6; TRBD1 is a possible D gene (5 bases). Germline loops: CDR1 MNHNS, CDR2 SASEGT. The V end lost 8 bases, the J end lost 0 bases, and 14 bases lay between the germline ends. The CDR3 totals 16 residues. The CDR3 bases are TGTGCCAGCTCTCCTAAGGGGTTCTCCTATAATTCACCCCTCCACTTT. This translates into CASSPKGFSYNSPLHF.

The gene calls are TRBV7-2 and TRBJ2-1; 11 bases agree with TRBD2. There are 14 residues in the CDR3. The germline gives CDR1 SGHTA, CDR2 FQGNSA. The V gene end was trimmed by 5 bases and the J gene end by 6 bases; junction bases not matched to a gene: 3. Written as DNA, the CDR3 is TGTGCCAGCAGCCGAGGACTAGCGGGCAATGAGCAGTTCTTC. As protein: CASSRGLAGNEQFF.

The chain employs TRBV6-2 or TRBV6-3 and TRBJ2-4, with 10 bases fitting TRBD2. The J call may not be correct, given that the DNA end is closer to TRBJ2-1. CDR1 is MNHEY, CDR2 SVGEGT, per germline. The CDR3 loop spans 18 amino acids. The CDR3 sequence is CASSPLFGSGRTRLEQFF. The DNA of the CDR3 is TGTGCCAGCAGCCCTCTATTCGGTAGCGGGAGGACCCGTCTTGAGCAGTTCTTC.

CDR3 protein: CASEGRTGGADTQYF. CDR3 sequence (DNA): TGTGCCAGCGAGGGACGGACAGGGGGCGCGGATACGCAGTATTTT. The chain couples TRBV6-1 to TRBJ2-5, with 11 bases identical to TRBD1. The better agreement between TRBJ2-3 and the DNA end casts doubt on the J call. Germline CDR1 and CDR2: MNHNS and SASEGT. The CDR3 sequence is 15 residues long.

This clonotype has just a few counts. The final CDR3 position lacks the conserved phenylalanine or tryptophan, pointing to a likely read error. Because the CDR3's place on the DNA is in doubt, the DNA is left out and the CDR3 is given as listed by TCRdb. The chain is built from TRBV6-6 and TRBJ2-1. Germline CDR1 MNHNY, CDR2 SVGAGI (reference sequence). The CDR3 is made up of 18 amino acids, end residues included. The CDR3: CASSYSTLSYRLGYTFGS.

The chain is built from TRBV12-3 or TRBV12-4 and TRBJ2-6; D uncertain. The V gene lost 6 bases and the J gene lost 1 base, with 7 bases spanning the gap. This CDR3 is built from 14 residues. The CDR3 coding sequence is TGTGCCAGCAGCATATTTTCTGGGGCCAACGTCCTGACTTTC. Its protein product is CASSIFSGANVLTF.

The rearrangement joins TRBV20-1 to TRBJ2-1; 13 nucleotides align to TRBD2. Germline V gene data show CDR1 as DFQATT and CDR2 as SNEGSKA (reference sequence). This CDR3 contains 17 residues. The V gene end was trimmed by 3 bases and the J gene end by 5 bases; junction bases not matched to a gene: 10. The CDR3 protein is CSARGRLAGGRNNEQFF. DNA for the CDR3: TGCAGTGCTAGGGGAAGACTAGCGGGAGGAAGAAACAATGAGCAGTTCTTC.

There are a few counts of this clonotype. This chain joins TRBV11-2 and TRBJ2-2, with a weak D call TRBD1 (5 bases). There are 14 residues in the CDR3. V shed 5 bases and J shed 3 bases, with 10 bases lying between them. The germline V gene encodes CDR1 SGHAT and CDR2 FQNNGV. CDR3 protein: CASSVQGYTGELFF. CDR3 nucleotide sequence: TGTGCCAGCAGCGTGCAGGGTTACACCGGGGAGCTGTTTTTT.

This clonotype was seen more than once but under ten times. V gene TRBV6-6 combines with J gene TRBJ2-7; tentative D call: TRBD1 (6 bases). The J call is uncertain, as TRBJ1-2 better fits the DNA end. The CDR3 is 16 residues long. Germline values: CDR1 MNHNY, CDR2 SVGAGI (reference sequence). Here the CDR3 DNA reads TGTGCCAGCAGTTACTCGGGGGGGTCGGGGGCCTATGGCTACACCTTC. Amino acids: CASSYSGGSGAYGYTF.

CDR3 in DNA: TGTGCCAGCAGCTTAACAGGCTCTCGTGCAGAGACCCAGTACTTC. It translates to CASSLTGSRAETQYF. This rearrangement joins TRBV7-2 to TRBJ2-5; D might be TRBD1 (5 bases). There are 15 residues in the CDR3. CDR1 and CDR2 (germline): SGHTA, FQGNSA. With 2 bases removed from V and 4 bases from J, the gap between germline ends came to 14 bases.

The J gene is TRBJ2-5, the V gene TRBV7-3; 9 positions match TRBD2. The end of the DNA is better explained by TRBJ2-1, so the J call may be wrong. Germline CDR1 SGHTA, CDR2 FQGTGA. CDR3 length equals 15 residues. DNA for the CDR3: TGTGCCAGCAGCTTAGGGACTAGCCCCATATCGGAGCAGTTCTTC. Its translation: CASSLGTSPISEQFF.

About this clonotype: It is likely a read error, because the conserved phenylalanine at the end of the CDR3 is missing. It is unclear where the CDR3 begins or ends on the DNA, so no DNA is shown, and the CDR3 is as TCRdb lists it. CDR3 sequence: CASSYPPS. The gene calls are TRBV7-3 and TRBJ2-6; the table's TRBD1 call for D was not verified on the DNA. Per the germline V gene, CDR1 is SGHTA and CDR2 is FQGTGA. Counting both end residues, the CDR3 totals 8 amino acids.

This clonotype was seen only once. This chain uses TRBV6-1 with TRBJ2-5, with D possibly matching TRBD1 (6 bases). V was shortened by 7 bases and J by 5 bases, with 8 bases between the two germline ends. Germline lookup yields CDR1 MNHNS and CDR2 SASEGT. The CDR3 runs to 11 residues. The CDR3 reads CASMTGETQYF. CDR3 bases: TGTGCCAGCATGACAGGCGAGACCCAGTACTTC.